The 17 T cell receptor beta chains reported below all come from one sample, sequenced in a study of breast tumors, draining lymph nodes, adjacent tissues. TCRdb analysed the multiplex PCR reads with MiXCR anew, one entry per CDR3 protein. The data hold tens of thousands of distinct CDR3 sequences, with more than 25% observed a single time. The lymph nodes were axillary draining lymph nodes from breast cancer patients. The sample taken for sequencing was axillary lymph node tissue. The receptors derive from a female donor with breast cancer. Some clones in this sample may be carry-over from other donors' samples.

As for this clonotype: One end of the junction fails to match germline, which may point to a read error. The DNA for the CDR3 is TGTGCTAGCAGTCACTCGCTAGACAATGAGCAGTTCTTC. This sequence encodes CASSHSLDNEQFF. The chain joins TRBV6-2 or TRBV6-3 to TRBJ2-1; D ambiguous. The CDR3 covers 13 residues. Germline V gives CDR1 MNHEY, CDR2 SVGEGT.

This clonotype was seen at least ten times. The rearrangement links TRBV3-1 to TRBJ2-1; D perhaps matches TRBD2 (5 bases). The CDR3 has 15 amino acids. V lost 4 bases, J lost 2 bases, and 12 bases lay in between. Germline-derived CDR1 and CDR2 are LGHDT and YNNKEL (reference sequence). CDR3 coding DNA: TGTGCCAGCAGCCTCCCGACGAGGGCCTACAATGAGCAGTTCTTC. It specifies CASSLPTRAYNEQFF.

This clonotype was counted ten times or more. A much larger clone differs by one base, so this may be a read error. The J gene is TRBJ2-5, the V gene TRBV20-1, with D possibly TRBD1 on 6 matching bases. The V gene lost 5 bases and the J gene lost 6 bases, with 25 bases spanning the gap. The germline V gene encodes CDR1 DFQATT and CDR2 SNEGSKA (reference sequence). The CDR3 is 16 amino acids. The CDR3 here is CSADLGLVGALKTQYF. CDR3 coding DNA: TGCAGTGCTGACCTCGGGTTAGTGGGGGCCTTGAAGACCCAGTACTTC.

Notes on this clonotype: The junction departs from the called germline gene at one end, perhaps through a read error. The V and J genes are TRBV19 and TRBJ2-5, with TRBD1 identical over 7 bases. CDR3 size: 17 residues. In germline, CDR1 is LNHDA, CDR2 SQIVND (reference sequence). CDR3 in amino acids: CASSSKDRSSQYVTQSF. CDR3 DNA: TGTGCCAGTAGTTCAAAGGACAGGTCCTCCCAATATGTGACCCAGTCCTTC.

Note on this clonotype: At one end the junction does not follow the germline gene, possibly because of a read error. The chain links TRBV4-2 to TRBJ1-6, with 11 bases fitting TRBD1. CDR3 size: 16 residues. Germline V gene data show CDR1 as LGHNA and CDR2 as YNFKEQ. The CDR3 sequence: CASSRTTDRGPSPLYF. In DNA form, the CDR3 reads TGTGCCAGCAGCCGAACCACGGACAGGGGGCCTTCACCCCTCTACTTT.

This clonotype was observed at least ten times. The CDR3 here is CASSSYGGDSGNTIYF. DNA for the CDR3: TGCGCCAGCAGCTCTTACGGGGGCGACTCTGGAAACACCATATATTTT. This rearrangement joins TRBV4-1 to TRBJ1-3; possible D gene TRBD1, 6 bases. Germline V gene data show CDR1 as MGHRA and CDR2 as YSYEKL. Trimming removed 5 bases at V and 0 bases at J, with 14 bases between. This CDR3 contains 16 residues.

There are many counts of this clonotype. The rearrangement uses TRBV6-5 and TRBJ2-7; D possibly corresponds to TRBD2 (6 bases). The CDR3 covers 14 residues. Germline lookup yields CDR1 MNHEY and CDR2 SVGAGI. V was shortened by 7 bases and J by 2 bases, with 15 bases between the two germline ends. In nucleotides, the CDR3 is TGTGCCAGCACCCGTGGGAGGCGGCCCTACGAGCAGTACTTC. This translates into CASTRGRRPYEQYF.

The rearrangement links TRBV20-1 to TRBJ2-3, with 15 positions matching TRBD2. The CDR3 totals 14 residues. Germline CDR1 and CDR2: DFQATT and SNEGSKA (reference sequence). The J segment lost 11 bases and the V segment lost 4 bases, leaving 7 bases of the junction unmatched. The CDR3 DNA reads TGCAGTGCTATCTGGACTAGCGGGAGGGATGAGCAGTATTTT. It encodes CSAIWTSGRDEQYF.

Regarding this clonotype: The junction and the germline gene differ at one end; a read error may be behind it. The rearrangement uses TRBV5-6 and TRBJ1-5; D not resolved. The CDR3 is 13 residues long. The V gene's germline CDR1 is SGHDT and CDR2 YYEEEE. The CDR3 reads CASSLSTGGPQHF. DNA of the CDR3: TGTGCAAGCAGCCTTTCGACGGGAGGGCCCCAGCATTTT.

A remark on this clonotype: The junction and the germline gene differ at one end; a read error may be behind it. CDR3 protein: CATGRTRGPSHEQYF. In nucleotides, the CDR3 is TGTGCCACCGGCAGGACCCGGGGCCCATCCCACGAGCAGTACTTC. The chain has TRBV15 and TRBJ2-7; possibly TRBD1 or TRBD2 for D (5 bases each). The CDR3 loop spans 15 amino acids. Germline V lookup: CDR1 LNHNV, CDR2 YYDKDF (reference sequence).

This clonotype was observed at least ten times. The chain recombines TRBV4-2 with TRBJ1-4; TRBD1 aligns across 8 bases. CDR1 and CDR2 (germline): LGHNA, YNFKEQ. Unmatched junction bases numbered 9, after V lost 2 bases and J lost 10 bases. The CDR3 spans 15 residues. The DNA of the CDR3 is TGTGCCAGCAGCCAAATCCGGGACAGGATACTAAAACTGTTTTTT. As protein: CASSQIRDRILKLFF.

This chain links TRBV19 with TRBJ1-2, with TRBD1 matching 8 bases. From germline, CDR1 is LNHDA and CDR2 SQIVND (reference sequence). With V trimmed by 6 bases and J by 4 bases, 13 bases remained unmatched. The CDR3 covers 16 residues. In nucleotides, the CDR3 is TGTGCCAGTAGCTATAGTCAGGGGGCGCGGGGCTATGGCTACACCTTC. Its protein product is CASSYSQGARGYGYTF.

This clonotype was picked up many times. CDR3 in amino acids: CATSRGGTGGLGAKNIQYF. The CDR3, as DNA: TGTGCCACCAGCAGAGGTGGGACAGGGGGATTGGGAGCCAAAAACATTCAGTACTTC. The chain carries TRBV15 and TRBJ2-4, with 11 bases that match TRBD1. Germline assignment: CDR1 LNHNV and CDR2 YYDKDF (reference sequence). The CDR3 consists of 19 residues. Trimming removed 1 base from V and 0 bases from J; junction bases left unmatched: 8. Based on the CDR3 plus reference TRBV15 and TRBJ2-4, the full variable domain is DAMVIQNPRYQVTQFGKPVTLSCSQTLNHNVMYWYQQKSSQAPKLLFHYYDKDFNNEADTPDNFQSRRPNTSFCFLDIRSPGLGDTAMYLCATSRGGTGGLGAKNIQYFGAGTRLSVL.

This clonotype was recorded many times. This chain joins TRBV20-1 and TRBJ2-2, with a weak D call TRBD2 (5 bases). The CDR3 covers 15 residues. Deletions cut 1 base from V and 2 bases from J, with 11 bases between. CDR1 and CDR2 (germline): DFQATT, SNEGSKA (reference sequence). The chain's CDR3 is CSARGRESNTGELFF. CDR3 in DNA: TGCAGTGCTAGAGGACGGGAATCCAACACCGGGGAGCTGTTTTTT.

This clonotype was observed many times. The chain joins TRBV20-1 to TRBJ1-5; D not certain. Germline lookup yields CDR1 DFQATT and CDR2 SNEGSKA (reference sequence). The germline V and J ends were trimmed by 6 bases and 2 bases, with 20 bases remaining between them. This CDR3 is 16 amino acids long. CDR3 protein: CSAPNGLRIGNQPQHF. Here the CDR3 DNA reads TGCAGTGCACCTAACGGACTCCGGATAGGCAATCAGCCCCAGCATTTT.

Note on this clonotype: Germline and junction disagree at one end, which may indicate a read error. The V and J genes are TRBV27 and TRBJ1-1; maybe TRBD1 (6 bases). Germline CDR1 and CDR2: MNHEY and SMNVEV (reference sequence). This CDR3 has 14 residues. The CDR3 loop is CASSWGGPGTEAFF. CDR3 nucleotide sequence: TGTGCCAGCAGTTGGGGGGGGCCCGGCACTGAGGCTTTCTTT.

The chain links TRBV11-2 to TRBJ2-7, with 11 nucleotides matching TRBD2. Per the germline V gene, CDR1 is SGHAT and CDR2 is FQNNGV. Trimming took 0 bases from V and 3 from J; bases not matched to a gene: 19. The CDR3 totals 21 residues. The CDR3 protein is CASSLDGGGLKRLAGIYEQYF. CDR3 nucleotides: TGTGCCAGCAGCTTAGACGGGGGGGGCCTAAAACGACTAGCGGGAATCTACGAGCAGTACTTC.